Listed below are T cell receptor beta chains from one sample, sequenced in a study of Ad26.COV2.S vaccination and SARS-CoV-2 variants. Some clones are missing from TCRdb's copy, which holds only in-frame ones; the method was immunoSEQ multiplex PCR. The sample has about 350,000 clones, 70% to 90% seen once. This material consisted of peripheral blood, taken in a trial of Ad26.COV2.S vaccine versus placebo. The source of these receptors is a person aged 18-60 years who received the Ad26.COV2.S COVID-19 vaccine or a placebo. Both conserved end residues are part of each CDR3. D genes are given only for firm matches. Part of the rows lack a size; the others show once, few, many or a class for expanded clones.

clone_size d_call j_call v_call cdr3_nt cdr3_aa
- - TRBJ2-1 TRBV5-1 TGCGCCAGCAGCCGGGGGTCCACTAACGGGGATGAGCAGTTCTTC CASSRGSTNGDEQFF
- - TRBJ1-5 TRBV7-6 TGTGCCAGCAGCTTAGACGGTAGAAGCAATCAGCCCCAGCATTTT CASSLDGRSNQPQHF
- TRBD2 TRBJ2-2 TRBV2 TGTGCCAGCAGATCAGGAGCGGGACGGACCGGGGAGCTGTTTTTT CASRSGAGRTGELFF
- TRBD1 TRBJ2-1 TRBV4-3 TGCGCCAGCAGCCAAGGCCGGGACAGGGTGGATCATGAGCAGTTCTTC CASSQGRDRVDHEQFF
- TRBD1 TRBJ1-2 TRBV28 TGTGCCAGCAGTTCCACGGGACAGATATATGGCTACACCTTC CASSSTGQIYGYTF
- - TRBJ1-2 TRBV23-1 TGCGCCAGCAGTCAATTCCGGGAAAAGGGTTATGGCTACACCTTC CASSQFREKGYGYTF
- TRBD1 TRBJ1-2 TRBV3-1/TRBV3-2 TGTGCCAGCAGCCGAGGACAGGGCTATGGCTACACCTTC CASSRGQGYGYTF
- TRBD1 TRBJ2-1 TRBV3-1/TRBV3-2 TGTGCCAGCAGCACCGGACAGGATGAGCAGTTCTTC CASSTGQDEQFF
few TRBD2 TRBJ2-7 TRBV11-2 TGTGCCAGCAGCTCTAGCCTAGCGGCGTACGAGCAGTACTTC CASSSSLAAYEQYF
- - TRBJ2-7 TRBV14 TGTGCCAGCAGCCAAGCAGGCGGACGCTTCCACGAGCAGTACTTC CASSQAGGRFHEQYF
- - TRBJ1-3 TRBV6-2/TRBV6-3 TGTGCCAGCAGTTACCGCCAAGGGACTGGAAACACCATATATTTT CASSYRQGTGNTIYF
once - TRBJ1-4 TRBV30 TGTGCCTGGAGTGTGAAGGAAAAACTGTTTTTT CAWSVKEKLFF
- - TRBJ2-2 TRBV5-4 TGTGCCAGCAGCTTGGCTGTCACCGGGGAGCTGTTTTTT CASSLAVTGELFF
- TRBD1 TRBJ2-3 TRBV23-1 TGCGCCAGCAGTCCCCGATGGGGGACAGGGAGCACAGATACGCAGTATTTT CASSPRWGTGSTDTQYF
- TRBD2 TRBJ2-3 TRBV6-2/TRBV6-3 TGTGCCAGCAGTTACGGCCCTAGCGGGAGTACAGATACGCAGTATTTT CASSYGPSGSTDTQYF
- - TRBJ1-5 TRBV27 TGTGCCAGCAGTTTCGGATTACCCAATCAGCCCCAGCATTTT CASSFGLPNQPQHF